These 4 T cell receptor beta chains originate from one sample sequenced in a study of OX40 agonist ivuxolimab in advanced cancers. Here immunoSEQ multiplex PCR was the method, and the copy in TCRdb shows in-frame clones only, minus some. The sample holds roughly 73,000 clones, more than 80% seen once. Specimen: CD4+ or CD8+ T cells sorted from blood, collected in a trial of the OX40 agonist ivuxolimab. These receptors originate from an adult with an advanced solid tumor such as melanoma, head and neck, liver or kidney cancer.

V gene TRBV5-5 combines with J gene TRBJ2-7; TRBD1 agrees at 8 bases. Losses at the gene ends were 1 base for V and 4 bases for J; bases not matched to a gene: 4. The CDR3 spans 14 residues. In germline, CDR1 is SGHKS, CDR2 YYEKEE (reference sequence). CDR3 protein: CASSLTGGGYEQYF. CDR3 DNA: TGTGCCAGCAGCTTGACAGGGGGAGGTTACGAGCAGTACTTC.

This chain joins TRBV29-1 and TRBJ1-1; 7 bases are a match to TRBD1. Trimming took 7 bases from V and 8 from J; bases not matched to a gene: 10. The CDR3 has 12 residues. Germline V gives CDR1 SQVTM, CDR2 ANQGSEA. CDR3 residues: CSAATGNREAFF. For the CDR3, the DNA is TGCAGCGCCGCGACAGGGAATAGGGAAGCTTTCTTT.

This chain joins TRBV10-3 and TRBJ2-5; 8 positions match TRBD1. This CDR3 is 16 amino acids long. The germline CDR1 and CDR2 sequences are ENHRY and SYGVKD. V was pared by 6 bases and J by 5 bases, with 14 bases of the junction left unmatched. The CDR3 protein is CAIRAGGRGQVETQYF. DNA of the CDR3: TGTGCCATCAGGGCCGGGGGCAGGGGGCAAGTGGAGACCCAGTACTTC.

The rearrangement joins TRBV5-5 to TRBJ2-3; 11 bases fit TRBD2. CDR1 is SGHKS and CDR2 is YYEKEE in the germline V gene (reference sequence). Losses at the gene ends were 1 base for V and 1 base for J; bases not matched to a gene: 11. The length of the CDR3 is 19 residues. The CDR3 reads CASSLITQGTSGRTDTQYF. The DNA of the CDR3 is TGTGCCAGCAGCTTGATCACCCAGGGGACTAGCGGACGCACAGATACGCAGTATTTT.